This T cell receptor beta chain stems from a study of shared clonotypes between healthy human individuals. Overall study context: Per donor, three plates held CD4 naive cells, three held CD4 memory, two held CD8 naive and one held CD8 memory. Overall study findings and caveats: Non-shared clonotypes were found to have lower generation probabilities than the clonotypes that were shared by all four of the sorted-subset donors.

Deep-level settings were used for running the assay. Sequencing was performed with immunoSEQ multiplex PCR; in TCRdb, only in-frame clones are kept and a portion is missing. The profile shows some 2,000,000 clones, about 94% of them singletons. Comment on this clone: The antigen remains undetermined.

The V gene lost 4 bases and the J gene lost 0 bases, with 9 bases spanning the gap. From germline, CDR1 is SGDLS and CDR2 YYNGEE. The CDR3 runs 14 residues. The sample was naive CD4+ T cells sorted from blood. The subset was: CD45RA+ positively selected. The chain employs TRBV9 and TRBJ2-3, with D perhaps TRBD1 (6 bases). The source is a man between 18 and 29 years old in good health. The CDR3 coding sequence is TGTGCCAGCAGCTCAGGACAGAGCACAGATACGCAGTATTTT. Translated: CASSSGQSTDTQYF.